The TCR beta chain under discussion was sequenced for a study of beta chain features in type 1 diabetes. CDR1 is SGHTA, CDR2 FQGNSA, per germline. The CDR3 extends over 15 amino acids. With V trimmed by 5 bases and J by 8 bases, 10 bases remained unmatched. Every bit of the isolated RNA underwent reverse transcription, so sequencing read expressed TCRB transcripts. Some clones are missing from TCRdb's copy, which holds only in-frame ones; the method was immunoSEQ multiplex PCR. The table includes nearly 250,000 clones, around 68% detected once. This clone has a handful of counts. This chain joins TRBV7-2 and TRBJ2-2; 8 bases match TRBD2. The specimen sequenced was naive CD4+ T cells from blood. The clonotype originates from a man aged 25 to 40 in good health. In nucleotides, the CDR3 is TGTGCCAGCAGCCCTCAGACTAGCGCCATGGGGGAGCTGTTTTTT. It yields the protein CASSPQTSAMGELFF.